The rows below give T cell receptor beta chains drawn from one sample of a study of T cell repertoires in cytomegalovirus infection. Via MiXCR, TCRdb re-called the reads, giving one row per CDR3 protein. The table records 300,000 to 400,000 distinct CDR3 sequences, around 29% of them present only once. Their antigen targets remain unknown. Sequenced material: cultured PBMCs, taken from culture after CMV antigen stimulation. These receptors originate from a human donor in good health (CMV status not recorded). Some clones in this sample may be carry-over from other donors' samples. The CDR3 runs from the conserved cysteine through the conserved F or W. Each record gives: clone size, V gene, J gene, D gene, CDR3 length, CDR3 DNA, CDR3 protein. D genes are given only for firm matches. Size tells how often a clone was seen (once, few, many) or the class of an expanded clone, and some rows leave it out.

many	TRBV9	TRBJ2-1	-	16	TGTGCCAGCAGCGTAGTGGGGGGAGACGCCTACAATGAGCAGTTCTTC	CASSVVGGDAYNEQFF
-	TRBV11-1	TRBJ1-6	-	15	TGTGCCAGCAGCTTACAGGGCAGCGTTAATTCACCCCTCCACTTT	CASSLQGSVNSPLHF
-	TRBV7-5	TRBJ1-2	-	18	-	CISVPEAPTRDKYYGYTF
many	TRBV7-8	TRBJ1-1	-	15	TGTGCCAGCAGCCGTTCCAGGGTGGGGAACACTGAAGCTTTCTTT	CASSRSRVGNTEAFF
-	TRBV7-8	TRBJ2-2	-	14	TGTGCCAGCAGCTTAGCGAATCGGGTCGGGGAGCTGTTTTTT	CASSLANRVGELFF
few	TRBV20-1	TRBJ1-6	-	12	TGCAGTGCGGGCAGGCATAATTCACCCCTCCACTTT	CSAGRHNSPLHF
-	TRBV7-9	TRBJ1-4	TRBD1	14	TGTGCCAGCAGCTCGAGGGACAGGAATGAAAAACTGTTTTTT	CASSSRDRNEKLFF
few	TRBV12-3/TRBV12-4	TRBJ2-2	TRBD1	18	TGTGCCAGCAGTTTAGTGGCAGGGGGCCTATTGAACACCGGGGAGCTGTTTTTT	CASSLVAGGLLNTGELFF
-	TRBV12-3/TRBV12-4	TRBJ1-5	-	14	TGTGCCAGCAGTTTGTGGGAGGGCAATCAGCCCCAGCATTTT	CASSLWEGNQPQHF
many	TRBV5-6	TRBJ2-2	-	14	TGTGCCAGCAGCTTACAACAGGGCACCGGGGAGCTGTTTTTT	CASSLQQGTGELFF
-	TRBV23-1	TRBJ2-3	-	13	TGCGCCAGCAGTCAATCGCGGTCAGATACGCAGTATTTT	CASSQSRSDTQYF
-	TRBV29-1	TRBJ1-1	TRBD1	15	TGCAGCGTTGAAGGAACAGGGGGCAAGAAAACTGAAGCTTTCTTT	CSVEGTGGKKTEAFF
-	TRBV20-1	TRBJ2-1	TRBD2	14	TGCAGTGCTAAAGGTGAAGCGGGGGGTAATGAGCAGTTCTTC	CSAKGEAGGNEQFF
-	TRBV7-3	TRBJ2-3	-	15	TGTGCCAGCAGCTTAAATTCTAGGAGCACAGATACGCAGTATTTT	CASSLNSRSTDTQYF
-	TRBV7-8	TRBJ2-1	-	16	TGTGCCAGCAGCTTAGCGGAGACAGGCCTTTTCAATGAGCAGTTCTTC	CASSLAETGLFNEQFF
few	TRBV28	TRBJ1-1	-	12	TGTGCCAGCAGTTCGCTCTCGACAAGGGCTTTCTTT	CASSSLSTRAFF
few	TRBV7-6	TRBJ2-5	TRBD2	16	TGTGCCAGCAGCGCCCTACTAGCGGGGAATCTGGAGACCCAGTACTTC	CASSALLAGNLETQYF
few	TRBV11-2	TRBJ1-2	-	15	TGTGCCAGCATCCCGATAGGAGGGTTCGTTGATGGCTACACCTTC	CASIPIGGFVDGYTF
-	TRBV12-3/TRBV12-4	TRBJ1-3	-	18	TGTGCCAGCAGTTTGGTCAGGCACGACGAAACCTCTGGAAACACCATATATTTT	CASSLVRHDETSGNTIYF
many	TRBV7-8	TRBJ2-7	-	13	TGTGCCAGCAGCTTAGCGAGCTCCTACGAGCAGTACTTC	CASSLASSYEQYF
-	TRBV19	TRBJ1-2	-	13	TGTGCCAGTAGTATCGACGGGGGCTATGGCTACACCTTC	CASSIDGGYGYTF
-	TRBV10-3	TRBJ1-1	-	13	TGTGCCATCAGGGGTCAGGGAGGCACTGAAGCTTTCTTT	CAIRGQGGTEAFF
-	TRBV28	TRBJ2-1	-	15	TGTGCCGCGCCCCCTCTACTAGCTGTTGGTTATGAGCAGTTCTTC	CAAPPLLAVGYEQFF
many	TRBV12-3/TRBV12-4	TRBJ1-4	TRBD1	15	TGTGCCAGCAGGATAGACAGGGTGGCACTTGAAAAACTGTTTTTT	CASRIDRVALEKLFF
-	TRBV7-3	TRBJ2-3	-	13	TGTGCCAGCAGCTTGAGTATAGAAGATACGCAGTATTTT	CASSLSIEDTQYF
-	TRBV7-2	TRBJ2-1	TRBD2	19	TGTGCCAGCAGCCGTCATTACGGAAGGGACTACCGAACCTACAATGAGCAGTTCTTC	CASSRHYGRDYRTYNEQFF
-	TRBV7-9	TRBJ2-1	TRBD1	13	TGTGCCAGCAGCCAGACAGGGTCTAATGAGCAGTTCTTC	CASSQTGSNEQFF
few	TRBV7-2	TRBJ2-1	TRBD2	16	TGTGCCAGCAGCCCCTCAGCGGGAGGGGCGAGGAATGAGCAGTTCTTC	CASSPSAGGARNEQFF